Only a few counts were recorded for the clone carrying this T cell receptor (beta chain). CDR3 length: 15 residues. Trimming took 2 bases from V and 4 from J, leaving 14 bases between them. Germline CDR1 SGHTA, CDR2 FQGNSA. The data were obtained in a study of cytomegalovirus exposure and HLA in healthy donors. PCR was performed using 60 Vbeta and 13 Jbeta primers. The protocol was immunoSEQ multiplex PCR, while the TCRdb copy is restricted to in-frame clones and leaves out a portion. This table has over 100,000 clones, 75% to 90% appearing once. Sequencing used PBMCs. This rearrangement joins TRBV7-2 to TRBJ1-1, with a possible D match to TRBD1 (6 bases). The receptor was isolated from a man aged 25 to 40 in good health and CMV-seronegative. The CDR3 here is CASSLFLGQSTEAFF. The CDR3 DNA reads TGTGCCAGCAGCTTATTCTTAGGACAGAGCACTGAAGCTTTCTTT.